The text below deals with one T cell receptor beta chain. Its antigen is as yet unknown. The time point was: week 35, safety follow-up. Vaccine doses each comprised 300 ug of mutant IDH1 20-mer peptide, with topical imiquimod. Patients came in for eight vaccinations, in weeks 1, 3, 5, 7, 11, 15, 19 and 23. This sample was taken from a study of a mutant IDH1 vaccine in newly diagnosed glioma. TCRdb keeps only in-frame clones here, not all; method: immunoSEQ multiplex PCR. The profile shows approximately 47,000 clones, approximately 90% of them singletons. V was shortened by 5 bases and J by 4 bases, with 9 bases between the two germline ends. CDR1 and CDR2 from the germline V gene are LNHDA and SQIVND (reference sequence). The CDR3 contains 12 residues.

Sequencing used PBMCs, obtained from a glioma patient whose treatment included an IDH1 peptide vaccine. This sequence joins TRBV19 and TRBJ2-7; weak D call: TRBD1 (6 bases). This clonotype was sampled from a woman between 40 and 50 years old with glioma. This CDR3 is CASSRDTYEQYF. CDR3 bases: TGTGCCAGTAGTCGGGACACTTACGAGCAGTACTTC.